This T cell receptor beta chain was observed in a study of sequential checkpoint blockade in melanoma. This sample's treatment: randomized to nivolumab then ipilimumab (arm A) or the reverse (arm B). CDR3 length: 15 residues. V was clipped by 8 bases and J by 4 bases, with 20 bases between them. Germline CDR1 and CDR2: SGHDN and FVKESK. Produced via immunoSEQ multiplex PCR; TCRdb's table is partial and in-frame only. The sample shows thousands of clones, approximately 17% of them seen only once. The receptor's source is a human donor with melanoma. The rearrangement uses TRBV14 and TRBJ1-2; no clear D gene. The source was tumor tissue (inferred from file names), collected from a patient given nivolumab and ipilimumab in sequence. Here the CDR3 DNA reads TGTGCCAGCCTACCAATGTGGAGATCGGGCTATGGCTACACCTTC. Its protein is CASLPMWRSGYGYTF.